A selection of T cell receptor beta chains follows, all from one sample in a study of T cells after yellow fever vaccination. MiXCR, applied by TCRdb to the 5' RACE reads, yields one record per CDR3 protein. There are about 400,000 distinct CDR3 sequences in the sample; 6% to 8% occur only once, and approximately 16% lies in the top ten. The specimen comprised PBMCs, sampled 5 days after the yellow fever booster vaccination. These receptors came from a man aged 25-45 years who received the YFV17D yellow fever vaccine. The CDR3 runs from the conserved cysteine through the conserved F or W. Fields, in order: D gene, V gene, clone size, J gene, CDR3 protein, CDR3 DNA. The D gene is left open where the match is weak. Clone size, where shown, is once, few, many, or a class for clones that have expanded.

d_gene: -; v_gene: TRBV7-2; abundance: -; j_gene: TRBJ2-1; CDR3aa: CASRPTRLHPNEQFF; CDR3nt: TGTGCCAGCCGCCCCACGCGACTACACCCTAATGAGCAGTTCTTC
d_gene: -; v_gene: TRBV6-2/TRBV6-3; abundance: few; j_gene: TRBJ1-1; CDR3aa: CASRAAGHTNTEAFF; CDR3nt: TGTGCCAGCAGGGCGGCAGGACATACGAACACTGAAGCTTTCTTT
d_gene: -; v_gene: TRBV29-1; abundance: -; j_gene: TRBJ2-7; CDR3aa: CSVVYQGYEQYF; CDR3nt: TGCAGCGTTGTCTACCAGGGCTACGAGCAGTACTTC
d_gene: -; v_gene: TRBV7-9; abundance: -; j_gene: TRBJ1-6; CDR3aa: CASSPGTVSNSPLHF; CDR3nt: TGTGCCAGCAGCCCCGGGACTGTGTCCAATTCACCCCTCCACTTT
d_gene: TRBD2; v_gene: TRBV20-1; abundance: many; j_gene: TRBJ2-3; CDR3aa: CSATGLAGTDTQYF; CDR3nt: TGCAGTGCTACGGGACTAGCGGGCACAGATACGCAGTATTTT
d_gene: -; v_gene: TRBV29-1; abundance: few; j_gene: TRBJ2-3; CDR3aa: CRERWSSTDTQYF; CDR3nt: TGCAGGGAACGGTGGTCTAGCACAGATACGCAGTATTTT
d_gene: TRBD2; v_gene: TRBV20-1; abundance: -; j_gene: TRBJ2-1; CDR3aa: CCARDFQPQLAGAHEQFF; CDR3nt: TGCTGTGCTAGAGATTTCCAGCCTCAACTAGCGGGAGCCCATGAGCAGTTCTTC
d_gene: TRBD2; v_gene: TRBV27; abundance: -; j_gene: TRBJ2-5; CDR3aa: CASSPPGTSFETQYF; CDR3nt: TGTGCCAGCAGCCCTCCCGGGACTAGCTTTGAGACCCAGTACTTC
d_gene: -; v_gene: TRBV7-9; abundance: few; j_gene: TRBJ1-1; CDR3aa: CASSSFTAGRTEAFF; CDR3nt: TGTGCCAGCAGCTCCTTCACGGCAGGACGGACTGAAGCTTTCTTT
d_gene: TRBD1; v_gene: TRBV5-1; abundance: -; j_gene: TRBJ2-1; CDR3aa: CASSLAVQGADEQFF; CDR3nt: TGCGCCAGCAGCTTGGCCGTACAGGGGGCAGATGAGCAGTTCTTC
d_gene: -; v_gene: TRBV18; abundance: many; j_gene: TRBJ2-5; CDR3aa: CASSRPGPQETQYF; CDR3nt: TGTGCCAGCTCACGACCGGGACCCCAAGAGACCCAGTACTTC
d_gene: -; v_gene: TRBV6-6; abundance: few; j_gene: TRBJ2-7; CDR3aa: CASGWGDNYEQYF; CDR3nt: TGTGCCAGCGGCTGGGGTGACAACTACGAGCAGTACTTC
d_gene: TRBD2; v_gene: TRBV11-2; abundance: -; j_gene: TRBJ2-7; CDR3aa: CASSSTRPLGLAGGGYEQYF; CDR3nt: TGTGCCAGCAGCTCGACCCGACCTTTAGGACTAGCGGGAGGCGGCTACGAGCAGTACTTC
d_gene: TRBD2; v_gene: TRBV30; abundance: -; j_gene: TRBJ2-1; CDR3aa: CAWSRTSGSLNEQFF; CDR3nt: TGTGCCTGGAGTCGGACTAGCGGGAGCCTCAATGAGCAGTTCTTC
d_gene: -; v_gene: TRBV5-5; abundance: few; j_gene: TRBJ2-1; CDR3aa: CASSSVPSAYSYNEQFF; CDR3nt: TGTGCCAGCAGCTCCGTCCCTTCGGCGTACTCCTACAATGAGCAGTTCTTC
d_gene: -; v_gene: TRBV7-2; abundance: few; j_gene: TRBJ2-3; CDR3aa: CASSLQGGRSGDTQYF; CDR3nt: TGTGCCAGCAGCTTGCAGGGGGGGCGGAGCGGCGATACGCAGTATTTT
d_gene: -; v_gene: TRBV19; abundance: -; j_gene: TRBJ1-5; CDR3aa: CASRSRGFRNQPQHF; CDR3nt: TGTGCCAGTAGGTCACGGGGGTTCCGCAATCAGCCCCAGCATTTT
d_gene: TRBD2; v_gene: TRBV19; abundance: -; j_gene: TRBJ2-1; CDR3aa: CASFSGTPYNEQFF; CDR3nt: TGTGCCAGTTTTAGCGGGACCCCTTACAATGAGCAGTTCTTC
d_gene: -; v_gene: TRBV20-1; abundance: many; j_gene: TRBJ2-5; CDR3aa: CSARDDGLEETQYF; CDR3nt: TGCAGTGCTAGAGACGACGGGCTGGAAGAGACCCAGTACTTC
d_gene: TRBD2; v_gene: TRBV10-2; abundance: -; j_gene: TRBJ2-1; CDR3aa: CAGKVGTSYNEQFF; CDR3nt: TGCGCCGGGAAAGTCGGGACTAGCTACAATGAGCAGTTCTTC
d_gene: TRBD2; v_gene: TRBV20-1; abundance: -; j_gene: TRBJ2-2; CDR3aa: CCARDRASGNTGELFF; CDR3nt: TGCTGCGCTAGAGATAGGGCTAGCGGTAACACCGGGGAGCTGTTTTTT
d_gene: -; v_gene: TRBV28; abundance: many; j_gene: TRBJ2-2; CDR3aa: CASKLPGNTGELFF; CDR3nt: TGTGCCAGCAAATTACCAGGGAACACCGGGGAGCTGTTTTTT
d_gene: -; v_gene: TRBV20-1; abundance: few; j_gene: TRBJ2-2; CDR3aa: CSATGRTNTGELFF; CDR3nt: TGCAGTGCTACGGGGCGAACTAACACCGGGGAGCTGTTTTTT
d_gene: TRBD1; v_gene: TRBV12-3/TRBV12-4; abundance: -; j_gene: TRBJ2-7; CDR3aa: CASSRNPGQGFPYEQYF; CDR3nt: TGTGCCAGCAGCCGCAACCCGGGACAGGGATTTCCCTACGAGCAGTACTTC
d_gene: -; v_gene: TRBV20-1; abundance: -; j_gene: TRBJ2-1; CDR3aa: CSAEQGANSYNEQFF; CDR3nt: TGCAGTGCCGAACAGGGTGCCAACTCCTACAATGAGCAGTTCTTC
d_gene: -; v_gene: TRBV10-3; abundance: many; j_gene: TRBJ2-1; CDR3aa: CAIGPDGKQFF; CDR3nt: TGTGCCATCGGCCCTGACGGCAAACAGTTCTTC
d_gene: TRBD2; v_gene: TRBV18; abundance: few; j_gene: TRBJ2-5; CDR3aa: CASSPPGLAETQYF; CDR3nt: TGTGCCAGCTCACCACCGGGACTAGCGGAAACCCAGTACTTC
d_gene: -; v_gene: TRBV7-2; abundance: -; j_gene: TRBJ2-3; CDR3aa: CASSDTWAQYF; CDR3nt: TGTGCCAGCAGCGATACCTGGGCGCAGTATTTT
d_gene: TRBD2; v_gene: TRBV7-6; abundance: many; j_gene: TRBJ2-1; CDR3aa: CASSLSGRGNEQFF; CDR3nt: TGTGCCAGCAGTCTCAGCGGGAGGGGGAATGAGCAGTTCTTC
d_gene: -; v_gene: TRBV7-9; abundance: few; j_gene: TRBJ2-1; CDR3aa: CASSLALVGFNEQFF; CDR3nt: TGTGCCAGCAGCTTAGCTCTAGTAGGGTTCAATGAGCAGTTCTTC
d_gene: -; v_gene: TRBV10-3; abundance: few; j_gene: TRBJ2-5; CDR3aa: CAIRAEQGPQYF; CDR3nt: TGTGCCATCAGAGCGGAGCAAGGGCCCCAGTACTTC
d_gene: -; v_gene: TRBV5-5; abundance: many; j_gene: TRBJ1-5; CDR3aa: CASSLVGNGNQPQHF; CDR3nt: TGTGCCAGCAGCTTGGTTGGGAACGGCAATCAGCCCCAGCATTTT
d_gene: TRBD2; v_gene: TRBV3-1; abundance: -; j_gene: TRBJ2-2; CDR3aa: CASGWTSGSNTGELFF; CDR3nt: TGTGCCAGCGGTTGGACTAGCGGGAGCAATACCGGGGAGCTGTTTTTT
d_gene: -; v_gene: TRBV27; abundance: many; j_gene: TRBJ2-1; CDR3aa: CASSEGTGAFF; CDR3nt: TGTGCCAGCAGTGAAGGGACGGGGGCGTTCTTC
d_gene: TRBD1; v_gene: TRBV29-1; abundance: few; j_gene: TRBJ2-1; CDR3aa: CSVGWDSNEQFF; CDR3nt: TGCAGCGTTGGCTGGGACAGCAATGAGCAGTTCTTC
d_gene: -; v_gene: TRBV27; abundance: -; j_gene: TRBJ1-1; CDR3aa: CASSLRGVSLGEAFF; CDR3nt: TGTGCCAGCAGTCTACGGGGGGTGTCCCTCGGGGAAGCTTTCTTT
d_gene: TRBD1; v_gene: TRBV6-2/TRBV6-3; abundance: few; j_gene: TRBJ1-5; CDR3aa: CASSYPGGFNQPQHF; CDR3nt: TGTGCCAGCAGTTACCCAGGGGGGTTTAATCAGCCCCAGCATTTT
d_gene: -; v_gene: TRBV7-8; abundance: many; j_gene: TRBJ2-7; CDR3aa: CASRRDVAYEQYF; CDR3nt: TGTGCCAGCAGAAGGGACGTAGCCTACGAGCAGTACTTC
d_gene: -; v_gene: TRBV15; abundance: few; j_gene: TRBJ2-3; CDR3aa: CATGAGSTDTQYF; CDR3nt: TGTGCCACCGGCGCGGGAAGCACAGATACGCAGTATTTT
d_gene: TRBD1; v_gene: TRBV6-2/TRBV6-3; abundance: -; j_gene: TRBJ2-7; CDR3aa: CASTTAGGEQYF; CDR3nt: TGTGCCAGCACCACAGCAGGGGGCGAGCAGTACTTC
d_gene: -; v_gene: TRBV12-3/TRBV12-4; abundance: few; j_gene: TRBJ2-3; CDR3aa: CASRPTRHRTDTQYF; CDR3nt: TGTGCCAGCAGGCCGACTAGACACCGCACAGATACGCAGTATTTT
d_gene: -; v_gene: TRBV5-6; abundance: few; j_gene: TRBJ2-3; CDR3aa: CASSQTSWAQYF; CDR3nt: TGTGCCAGCAGCCAGACTAGTTGGGCGCAGTATTTT
d_gene: -; v_gene: TRBV7-2; abundance: -; j_gene: TRBJ2-2; CDR3aa: CASSSGTFRTGELFF; CDR3nt: TGTGCCAGCAGCTCCGGGACCTTCCGGACCGGGGAGCTGTTTTTT
d_gene: -; v_gene: TRBV7-2; abundance: few; j_gene: TRBJ2-3; CDR3aa: CASSPGWSVNTDTQYF; CDR3nt: TGTGCCAGCAGCCCCGGATGGAGCGTGAACACAGATACGCAGTATTTT
d_gene: -; v_gene: TRBV6-1; abundance: few; j_gene: TRBJ2-5; CDR3aa: CASRLNLGGWETQYF; CDR3nt: TGTGCCAGCAGGCTAAACCTTGGAGGGTGGGAGACCCAGTACTTC
d_gene: -; v_gene: TRBV6-5; abundance: -; j_gene: TRBJ1-2; CDR3aa: CASSYLDRGADGYTF; CDR3nt: TGTGCCAGCAGTTACCTCGACAGAGGTGCAGATGGCTACACCTTC
d_gene: -; v_gene: TRBV12-5; abundance: few; j_gene: TRBJ2-3; CDR3aa: CASGRTNSTDTQYF; CDR3nt: TGTGCTAGTGGTCGGACTAACAGCACAGATACGCAGTATTTT
d_gene: -; v_gene: TRBV20-1; abundance: many; j_gene: TRBJ2-7; CDR3aa: CSARGYEQYF; CDR3nt: TGCAGTGCTAGAGGCTACGAGCAGTACTTC
d_gene: -; v_gene: TRBV13; abundance: many; j_gene: TRBJ2-7; CDR3aa: CASSANSYEQYF; CDR3nt: TGTGCCAGCAGCGCCAACTCCTACGAGCAGTACTTC
d_gene: -; v_gene: TRBV7-8; abundance: -; j_gene: TRBJ2-1; CDR3aa: CASSVQGTSYNEQFF; CDR3nt: TGTGCCAGCAGCGTCCAGGGGACCTCCTACAATGAGCAGTTCTTC
d_gene: -; v_gene: TRBV4-1; abundance: -; j_gene: TRBJ2-3; CDR3aa: CASSQGMGAGTDTQYF; CDR3nt: TGCGCCAGCAGCCAAGGAATGGGGGCCGGCACAGATACGCAGTATTTT
d_gene: -; v_gene: TRBV6-1; abundance: few; j_gene: TRBJ2-5; CDR3aa: CASSDVDGTQYF; CDR3nt: TGTGCCAGCAGTGATGTCGACGGGACCCAGTACTTC
d_gene: -; v_gene: TRBV12-3/TRBV12-4; abundance: -; j_gene: TRBJ2-2; CDR3aa: CASSFTRVGGAGELFF; CDR3nt: TGTGCCAGCAGTTTTACTAGGGTCGGCGGAGCCGGGGAGCTGTTTTTT
d_gene: TRBD1; v_gene: TRBV7-2; abundance: many; j_gene: TRBJ2-5; CDR3aa: CASSLGWPGQGQETQYF; CDR3nt: TGTGCCAGCAGCTTAGGCTGGCCGGGACAGGGACAAGAGACCCAGTACTTC
d_gene: TRBD2; v_gene: TRBV7-9; abundance: -; j_gene: TRBJ2-7; CDR3aa: CASSPSGSPSYEQYF; CDR3nt: TGTGCCAGCAGCCCTAGCGGGAGTCCTTCCTACGAGCAGTACTTC
d_gene: TRBD2; v_gene: TRBV20-1; abundance: -; j_gene: TRBJ2-5; CDR3aa: CSAPLGGRRETQYF; CDR3nt: TGCAGTGCTCCGTTAGGCGGGAGGCGAGAGACCCAGTACTTC
d_gene: -; v_gene: TRBV7-2; abundance: many; j_gene: TRBJ2-1; CDR3aa: CASSLPTRYNEQFF; CDR3nt: TGTGCCAGCAGCTTGCCGACTCGCTACAATGAGCAGTTCTTC
d_gene: -; v_gene: TRBV7-6; abundance: many; j_gene: TRBJ2-3; CDR3aa: CASRALEDTQYF; CDR3nt: TGTGCCAGCAGAGCATTAGAGGATACGCAGTATTTT
d_gene: -; v_gene: TRBV10-3; abundance: -; j_gene: TRBJ2-3; CDR3aa: CAISEEDTQYF; CDR3nt: TGTGCCATCAGTGAGGAGGATACGCAGTATTTT